This T cell receptor (beta chain) derives from a study of Graves' ophthalmopathy and Graves' hyperthyroidism. Amplification of the TCR beta CDR3 regions used RNA transcripts (as template). First-round RT-PCR relied on HTBI primers, and a second-round multiplex PCR came next. TCRdb ran MiXCR on the multiplex PCR reads and lists one entry per CDR3 protein. This sample carries over 150,000 distinct CDR3 sequences, approximately 38% of them seen once, and the ten largest clones take 4.5% to 6%. The sequencing input was peripheral blood. The receptor comes from a woman between 40 and 55 years old with Graves' ophthalmopathy.

This chain's CDR3 is CASSQSDASNQPQHF. Here the CDR3 DNA reads TGCGCCAGCAGCCAATCCGACGCGAGCAATCAGCCCCAGCATTTT. This chain joins TRBV4-1 and TRBJ1-5, with unresolved D. The CDR3 has 15 residues. V was pared by 2 bases and J by 1 base, with 9 bases between. Germline loops: CDR1 MGHRA, CDR2 YSYEKL.